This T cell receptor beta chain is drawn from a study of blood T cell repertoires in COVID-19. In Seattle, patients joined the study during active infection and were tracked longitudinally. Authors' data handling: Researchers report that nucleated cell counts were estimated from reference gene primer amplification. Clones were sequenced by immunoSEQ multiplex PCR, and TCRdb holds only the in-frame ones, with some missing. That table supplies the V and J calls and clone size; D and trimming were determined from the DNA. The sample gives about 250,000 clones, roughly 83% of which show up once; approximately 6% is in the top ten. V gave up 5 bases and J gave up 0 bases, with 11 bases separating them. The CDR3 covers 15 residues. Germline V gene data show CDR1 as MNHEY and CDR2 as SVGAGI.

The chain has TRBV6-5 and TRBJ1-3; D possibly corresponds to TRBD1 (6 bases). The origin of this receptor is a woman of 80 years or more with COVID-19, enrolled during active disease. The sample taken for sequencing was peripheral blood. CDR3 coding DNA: TGTGCCAGCAGTACTACAGGGACCTCTGGAAACACCATATATTTT. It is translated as CASSTTGTSGNTIYF.